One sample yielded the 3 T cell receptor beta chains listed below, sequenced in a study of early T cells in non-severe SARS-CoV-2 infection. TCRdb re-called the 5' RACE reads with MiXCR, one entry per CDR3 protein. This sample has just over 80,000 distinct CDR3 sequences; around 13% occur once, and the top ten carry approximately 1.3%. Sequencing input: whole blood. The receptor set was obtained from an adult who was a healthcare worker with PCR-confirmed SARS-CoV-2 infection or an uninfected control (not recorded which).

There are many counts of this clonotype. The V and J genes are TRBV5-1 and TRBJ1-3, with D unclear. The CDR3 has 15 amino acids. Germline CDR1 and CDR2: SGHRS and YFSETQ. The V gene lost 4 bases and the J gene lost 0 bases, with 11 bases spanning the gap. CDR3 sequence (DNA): TGCGCCAGCAGCAGAGACGGATCCTCTGGAAACACCATATATTTT. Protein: CASSRDGSSGNTIYF.

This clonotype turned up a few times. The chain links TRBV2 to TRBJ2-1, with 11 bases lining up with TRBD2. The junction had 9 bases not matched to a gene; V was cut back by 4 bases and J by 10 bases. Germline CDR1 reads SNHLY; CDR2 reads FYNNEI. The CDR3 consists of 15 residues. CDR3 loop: CASSVRTSGRGEQFF. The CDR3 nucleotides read TGTGCCAGCAGTGTTCGGACTAGCGGGCGGGGCGAGCAGTTCTTC.

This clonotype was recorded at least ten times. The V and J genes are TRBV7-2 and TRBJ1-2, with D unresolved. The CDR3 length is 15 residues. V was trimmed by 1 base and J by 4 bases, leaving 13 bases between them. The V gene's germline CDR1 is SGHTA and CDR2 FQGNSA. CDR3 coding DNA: TGTGCCAGCAGCTTAGGCGCAAATCGTCTCTATGGCTACACCTTC. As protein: CASSLGANRLYGYTF.